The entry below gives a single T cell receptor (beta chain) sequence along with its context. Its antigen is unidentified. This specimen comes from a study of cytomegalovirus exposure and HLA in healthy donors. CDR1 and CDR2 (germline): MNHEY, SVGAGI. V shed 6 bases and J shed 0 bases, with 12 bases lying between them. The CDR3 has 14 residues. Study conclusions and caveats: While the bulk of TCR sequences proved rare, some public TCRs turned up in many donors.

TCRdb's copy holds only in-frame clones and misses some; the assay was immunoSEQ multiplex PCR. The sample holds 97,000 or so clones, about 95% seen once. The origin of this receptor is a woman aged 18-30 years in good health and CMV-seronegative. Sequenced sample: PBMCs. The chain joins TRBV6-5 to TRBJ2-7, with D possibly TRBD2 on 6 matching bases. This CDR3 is CASSRRGNSYEQYF. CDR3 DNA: TGTGCCAGCAGCCGACGCGGGAACTCCTACGAGCAGTACTTC.